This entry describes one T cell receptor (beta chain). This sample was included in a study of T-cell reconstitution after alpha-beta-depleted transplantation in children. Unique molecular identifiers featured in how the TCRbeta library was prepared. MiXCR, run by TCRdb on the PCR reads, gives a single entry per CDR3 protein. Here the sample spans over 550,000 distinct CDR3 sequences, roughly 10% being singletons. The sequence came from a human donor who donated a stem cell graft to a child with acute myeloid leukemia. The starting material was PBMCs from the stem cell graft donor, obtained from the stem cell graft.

The CDR3 sequence is CASSSTLAGNYEQYF. DNA for the CDR3: TGTGCCAGCAGCTCCACTCTAGCGGGGAACTACGAGCAGTACTTC. V is TRBV5-6 and J is TRBJ2-7; 9 nucleotides agree with TRBD2. Germline CDR1 reads SGHDT; CDR2 reads YYEEEE. The trim removed 3 bases at V and 3 bases at J, leaving 7 bases unmatched. The CDR3 has 15 residues. The variable domain in full, completed from reference TRBV5-6 and TRBJ2-7, reads DAGVTQSPTHLIKTRGQQVTLRCSPKSGHDTVSWYQQALGQGPQFIFQYYEEEERQRGNFPDRFSGHQFPNYSSELNVNALLLGDSALYLCASSSTLAGNYEQYFGPGTRLTVT.